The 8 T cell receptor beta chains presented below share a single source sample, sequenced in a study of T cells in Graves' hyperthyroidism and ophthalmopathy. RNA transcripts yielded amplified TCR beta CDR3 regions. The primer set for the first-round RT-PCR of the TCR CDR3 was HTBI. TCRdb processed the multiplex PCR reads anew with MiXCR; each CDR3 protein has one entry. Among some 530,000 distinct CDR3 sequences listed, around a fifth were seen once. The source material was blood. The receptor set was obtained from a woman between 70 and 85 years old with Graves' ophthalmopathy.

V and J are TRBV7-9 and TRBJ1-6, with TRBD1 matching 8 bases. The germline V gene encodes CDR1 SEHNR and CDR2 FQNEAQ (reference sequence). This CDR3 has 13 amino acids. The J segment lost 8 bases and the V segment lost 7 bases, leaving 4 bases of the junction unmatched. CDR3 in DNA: TGTGCCAGCAACGGACAGGGCGATTCACCCCTCCACTTT. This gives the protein CASNGQGDSPLHF.

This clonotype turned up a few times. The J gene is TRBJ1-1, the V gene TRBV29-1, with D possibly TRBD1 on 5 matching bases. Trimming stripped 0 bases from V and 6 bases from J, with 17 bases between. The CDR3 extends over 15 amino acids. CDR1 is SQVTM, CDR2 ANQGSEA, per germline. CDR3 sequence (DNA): TGCAGCGTTGAAGATTATGAGGGGTTGATTGCTGAAGCTTTCTTT. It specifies CSVEDYEGLIAEAFF.

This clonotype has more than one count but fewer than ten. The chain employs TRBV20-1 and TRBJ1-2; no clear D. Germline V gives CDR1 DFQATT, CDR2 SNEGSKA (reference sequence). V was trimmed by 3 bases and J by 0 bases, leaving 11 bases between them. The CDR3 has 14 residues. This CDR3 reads CSARTASANYGYTF. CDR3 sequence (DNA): TGCAGTGCTAGGACCGCGTCAGCTAACTATGGCTACACCTTC.

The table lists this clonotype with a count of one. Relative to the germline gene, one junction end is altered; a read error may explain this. The CDR3 protein is CATLQTTDEKLFF. Written as DNA, the CDR3 is TGTGCCACCCTTCAAACAACTGATGAAAAACTGTTTTTT. The rearrangement uses TRBV6-2 or TRBV6-3 and TRBJ1-4, with D uncertain. The CDR3 length is 13 residues. From germline, CDR1 is MNHEY and CDR2 SVGEGT.

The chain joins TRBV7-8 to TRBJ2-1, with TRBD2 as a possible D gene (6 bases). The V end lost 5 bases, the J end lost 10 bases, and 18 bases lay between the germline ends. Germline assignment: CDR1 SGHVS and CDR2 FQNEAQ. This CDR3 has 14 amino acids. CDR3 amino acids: CASSERRGVREQFF. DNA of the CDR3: TGTGCCAGCAGCGAGCGGCGGGGAGTTAGGGAGCAGTTCTTC.

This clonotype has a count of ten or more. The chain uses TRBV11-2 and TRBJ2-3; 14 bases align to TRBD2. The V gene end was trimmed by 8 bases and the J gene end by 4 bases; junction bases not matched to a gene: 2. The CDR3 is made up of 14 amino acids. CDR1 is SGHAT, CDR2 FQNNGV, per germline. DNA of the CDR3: TGTGCCAGCGGGACTAGCGGGAGTGCAGATACGCAGTATTTT. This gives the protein CASGTSGSADTQYF.

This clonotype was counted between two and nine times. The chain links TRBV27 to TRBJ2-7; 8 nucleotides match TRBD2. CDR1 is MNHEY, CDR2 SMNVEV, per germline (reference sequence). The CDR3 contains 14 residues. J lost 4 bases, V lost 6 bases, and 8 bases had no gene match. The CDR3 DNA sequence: TGTGCCAGCAGCTTAAGCGGGAGTGGGTACGAGCAGTACTTC. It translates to CASSLSGSGYEQYF.

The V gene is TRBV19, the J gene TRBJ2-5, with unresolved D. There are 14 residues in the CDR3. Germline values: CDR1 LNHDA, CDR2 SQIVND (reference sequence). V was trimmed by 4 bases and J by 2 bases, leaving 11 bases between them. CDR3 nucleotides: TGTGCCAGTAGTAAAGAGGAAGCTCAAGAGACCCAGTACTTC. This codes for CASSKEEAQETQYF.